The 27 T cell receptor beta chains reported below all come from one sample, sequenced in a study of T cell changes during pregnancy in multiple sclerosis. Assay: immunoSEQ multiplex PCR; the TCRdb copy retains only in-frame clones and omits some. The sample records over 50,000 clones, over 80% being singletons. Sequences were derived from CD4+ T cells from peripheral blood mononuclear cells, sampled in the third trimester of pregnancy. Receptors were obtained from a female donor with multiple sclerosis, enrolled in a pregnancy study.

The J gene is TRBJ2-2, the V gene TRBV6-1, with a tentative D call TRBD2 (5 bases). Trimming removed 2 bases at V and 10 bases at J, with 11 bases between. The CDR3 extends over 13 amino acids. The germline V gene has CDR1 MNHNS and CDR2 SASEGT. The CDR3 sequence: CASSETGAEELFF. The DNA for the CDR3 is TGTGCCAGCAGTGAAACTGGAGCGGAGGAGCTGTTTTTT.

V usage is TRBV19 and J usage is TRBJ1-2; possibly TRBD1 for D (6 bases). V was cut by 4 bases and J by 4 bases, with 19 bases left in between. This CDR3 is 16 amino acids long. Germline V gene lookup returns CDR1 LNHDA and CDR2 SQIVND (reference sequence). CDR3 protein: CASSTRGSGVPYGYTF. The CDR3 DNA reads TGTGCCAGTAGTACAAGGGGGTCAGGAGTCCCCTATGGCTACACCTTC.

V usage is TRBV7-8 and J usage is TRBJ2-5, with TRBD1 as a possible D gene (5 bases). The V and J ends lost 0 bases and 3 bases respectively, with 20 bases between them. The CDR3 is 18 amino acids. CDR1 is SGHVS and CDR2 is FQNEAQ in the germline V gene. The CDR3 DNA is TGTGCCAGCAGCTTAGCTCGTGGGGCAGGCCCCGAGAAAGAGACCCAGTACTTC. Its translation is CASSLARGAGPEKETQYF. The whole variable domain, filled in from reference TRBV7-8 and TRBJ2-5, reads GAGVSQSPRYKVAKRGQDVALRCDPISGHVSLFWYQQALGQGPEFLTYFQNEAQLDKSGLPSDRFFAERPEGSVSTLKIQRTQQEDSAVYLCASSLARGAGPEKETQYFGPGTRLLVL.

The gene calls are TRBV2 and TRBJ2-3, with 9 positions matching TRBD2. The V segment lost 6 bases and the J segment 2 bases; nucleotides outside the gene matches: 6. The CDR3 has 15 amino acids. CDR1 and CDR2 from the germline V gene are SNHLY and FYNNEI. CDR3: CASSKTSGYTDTQYF. In DNA, the CDR3 is TGTGCCAGCAGCAAGACTAGCGGTTACACAGATACGCAGTATTTT.

CDR3 protein: CASSGAGLNTEAFF. CDR3 in DNA: TGTGCCAGCAGTGGGGCAGGCTTGAACACTGAAGCTTTCTTT. The chain carries TRBV28 and TRBJ1-1; TRBD1 might be the D (5 bases). The V end was cut by 5 bases, the J end by 0 bases, with 10 bases between. The CDR3 covers 14 residues. Germline lookup yields CDR1 MDHEN and CDR2 SYDVKM.

J is TRBJ2-7 and V is TRBV11-2, with a weak D call TRBD1 (6 bases). This CDR3 region has 15 residues. Germline CDR1 SGHAT, CDR2 FQNNGV. V was pared by 1 base and J by 7 bases, with 17 bases between. In DNA, the CDR3 is TGTGCCAGCAGCTTAGGGATGGGACACGGTAGTGAGCAGTACTTC. Protein sequence: CASSLGMGHGSEQYF.

The chain employs TRBV20-1 and TRBJ1-1; D may be TRBD1 (6 bases). CDR1 is DFQATT, CDR2 SNEGSKA, per germline (reference sequence). The CDR3 runs to 11 residues. Trimming stripped 4 bases from V and 5 bases from J, with 8 bases between. CDR3: CSAKRGTEAFF. As DNA, the CDR3 is TGCAGTGCTAAAAGGGGGACTGAAGCTTTCTTT.

The chain has TRBV21-1 and TRBJ1-1. TRBV21-1 is a known pseudogene. The CDR3 sequence is 15 residues long. CDR3 amino acids: CASSKSPGKDTEAFF. The CDR3 DNA sequence: TGTGCCAGCAGCAAGAGCCCGGGTAAGGACACTGAAGCTTTCTTT.

This chain joins TRBV10-3 and TRBJ1-2; 7 positions agree with TRBD1. This CDR3 contains 12 residues. With 4 bases clipped from V and 10 bases from J, the junction kept 6 bases outside the gene matches. Germline V gives CDR1 ENHRY, CDR2 SYGVKD. This CDR3 is CAISGGQPSYTF. The CDR3 nucleotides are TGTGCCATCAGTGGGGGACAGCCCTCCTACACCTTC.

J is TRBJ1-5 and V is TRBV19, with a tentative D call TRBD1 (6 bases). The CDR3 has 16 residues. Germline V CDR1 and CDR2: LNHDA, SQIVND (reference sequence). V was pared by 4 bases and J by 4 bases, with 17 bases between. In DNA, the CDR3 is TGTGCCAGTAGTACTCTCAGGACAGTACGGAATCAGCCCCAGCATTTT. As protein: CASSTLRTVRNQPQHF.

The genes are TRBV6-5 and TRBJ1-5; 8 bases agree with TRBD1. The V and J ends lost 5 bases and 6 bases, in that order; junction bases with no gene match: 6. Per the germline V gene, CDR1 is MNHEY and CDR2 is SVGAGI. The CDR3 runs 14 residues. As DNA, the CDR3 is TGTGCCAGCAGTCAAGACAGGGGTGGTCAGCCCCAGCATTTT. This sequence encodes CASSQDRGGQPQHF.

V is TRBV9 and J is TRBJ2-3; D remains ambiguous. Between the trimmed V and J ends, which lost 0 bases and 5 bases, there was a span of 7 bases. The germline V gene encodes CDR1 SGDLS and CDR2 YYNGEE. This CDR3 contains 13 residues. The CDR3 spells CASSVGARDTQYF. CDR3 in DNA: TGTGCCAGCAGCGTAGGCGCTAGAGATACGCAGTATTTT.

The chain employs TRBV27 and TRBJ1-5, with 10 bases identical to TRBD1. Germline values: CDR1 MNHEY, CDR2 SMNVEV (reference sequence). V shed 5 bases and J 6 bases; nucleotides not matched to a gene: 13. The CDR3 runs to 17 residues. In DNA, the CDR3 is TGTGCCAGCAGTCCCTGGACAGGGGGAACTGGATTTCAGCCCCAGCATTTT. Its translation: CASSPWTGGTGFQPQHF.

V and J are TRBV15 and TRBJ1-3, with D perhaps matching TRBD1 (6 bases). Deletions cut 0 bases from V and 0 bases from J, with 21 bases between. The CDR3 is made up of 20 amino acids. Germline CDR1 LNHNV, CDR2 YYDKDF (reference sequence). In nucleotides, the CDR3 is TGTGCCACCAGCAGAGATGGAGGAAACAGGGTACTCAGCTCTGGAAACACCATATATTTT. This gives the protein CATSRDGGNRVLSSGNTIYF.

The gene calls are TRBV6-1 and TRBJ1-1; no clear D gene. Trimming left V 2 bases short and J 0 bases short, with 7 bases between. The CDR3 length is 14 residues. Germline assignment: CDR1 MNHNS and CDR2 SASEGT. CDR3 in DNA: TGTGCCAGCAGTGAATGGCGGATGAACACTGAAGCTTTCTTT. Its translation is CASSEWRMNTEAFF.

This clone was picked up one time. The chain recombines TRBV19 with TRBJ1-2; TRBD1 is a possible D gene (5 bases). The ends were cut back, 3 bases at V and 8 bases at J, with 13 bases in the middle. The CDR3 contains 13 residues. Germline assignment: CDR1 LNHDA and CDR2 SQIVND (reference sequence). The chain's CDR3 is CASSMLGQMGYTF. Here the CDR3 DNA reads TGTGCCAGTAGTATGTTGGGGCAGATGGGCTACACCTTC.

This sequence joins TRBV27 and TRBJ2-3; 12 bases align to TRBD2. The V segment lost 6 bases and the J segment 6 bases; nucleotides outside the gene matches: 10. This CDR3 is built from 16 residues. CDR1 MNHEY and CDR2 SMNVEV come from the germline V gene (reference sequence). The CDR3 loop is CASSHALAGGQDTQYF. The DNA of the CDR3 is TGTGCCAGCAGCCACGCCCTAGCGGGGGGGCAGGATACGCAGTATTTT.

The chain couples TRBV30 to TRBJ1-1; D is unclear. Germline-derived CDR1 and CDR2 are GTSNPN and SVGIG (reference sequence). The CDR3 length is 13 residues. The germline V and J ends were trimmed by 0 bases and 3 bases, with 8 bases remaining between them. The CDR3 DNA reads as TGTGCCTGGAGTGTAGAGGGAGACACTGAAGCTTTCTTT. Its protein product is CAWSVEGDTEAFF. Full variable domain (missing parts from reference TRBV30 and TRBJ1-1): SQTIHQWPATLVQPVGSPLSLECTVEGTSNPNLYWYRQAAGRGLQLLFYSVGIGQISSEVPQNLSASRPQDRQFILSSKKLLLSDSGFYLCAWSVEGDTEAFFGQGTRLTVV.

Here the CDR3 reads CAWSVRETSGRSAYNEQFF. DNA of the CDR3: TGTGCCTGGAGTGTACGGGAGACTAGCGGGAGGTCGGCATACAATGAGCAGTTCTTC. V usage is TRBV30 and J usage is TRBJ2-1; 13 bases match TRBD2. The junction had 12 bases not matched to a gene; V was cut back by 0 bases and J by 4 bases. Germline V gene lookup returns CDR1 GTSNPN and CDR2 SVGIG (reference sequence). The CDR3 is made up of 19 amino acids. Drawing the rest from reference TRBV30 and TRBJ2-1, the complete variable domain is SQTIHQWPATLVQPVGSPLSLECTVEGTSNPNLYWYRQAAGRGLQLLFYSVGIGQISSEVPQNLSASRPQDRQFILSSKKLLLSDSGFYLCAWSVRETSGRSAYNEQFFGPGTRLTVL.

This sequence joins TRBV5-4 and TRBJ2-2; the match to TRBD1 covers 7 bases. Unmatched junction bases numbered 4, after V lost 4 bases and J lost 4 bases. The germline gives CDR1 SGHNT, CDR2 YYREEE (reference sequence). The CDR3 has 14 residues. CDR3 sequence: CASSQGQSTGELFF. The CDR3 DNA is TGTGCCAGCAGCCAGGGACAGAGCACCGGGGAGCTGTTTTTT.

This clone has only one observation. The chain has TRBV5-1 and TRBJ2-7; 7 positions match TRBD2. CDR3 length: 14 amino acids. The trim removed 3 bases at V and 3 bases at J, leaving 6 bases unmatched. Germline assignment: CDR1 SGHRS and CDR2 YFSETQ. This CDR3 reads CASSSLAAIYEQYF. The CDR3 region has the DNA TGCGCCAGCAGCTCCCTAGCGGCGATCTACGAGCAGTACTTC.

The chain employs TRBV11-3 and TRBJ2-7, with TRBD1 identical over 7 bases. The CDR3 loop spans 12 amino acids. Unmatched junction bases numbered 2, after V lost 6 bases and J lost 3 bases. Germline loops: CDR1 SGHNT, CDR2 YENEEA. CDR3 in amino acids: CASRTGNYEQYF. The CDR3 DNA is TGTGCCAGCAGGACAGGGAACTACGAGCAGTACTTC. The full variable domain, rest sourced from reference TRBV11-3 and TRBJ2-7, is EAGVVQSPRYKIIEKKQPVAFWCNPISGHNTLYWYLQNLGQGPELLIRYENEEAVDDSQLPKDRFSAERLKGVDSTLKIQPAELGDSAVYLCASRTGNYEQYFGPGTRLTVT.

The rearrangement joins TRBV11-3 to TRBJ2-2; 9 bases align to TRBD2. Germline-derived CDR1 and CDR2 are SGHNT and YENEEA. Trimming cost V 6 bases and J 5 bases; bases outside gene matches: 7. This CDR3 is 15 amino acids long. CDR3 sequence: CASSSGTSPTGELFF. The CDR3 DNA is TGTGCCAGCAGTTCCGGGACTAGCCCAACCGGGGAGCTGTTTTTT.

The chain has TRBV7-3 and TRBJ2-5; TRBD2 aligns across 15 bases. Germline values: CDR1 SGHTA, CDR2 FQGTGA. This CDR3 is built from 18 residues. Trimming removed 5 bases from V and 2 bases from J; junction bases left unmatched: 9. CDR3 region: CASSPGRTSGGVQETQYF. In DNA form, the CDR3 reads TGTGCCAGCAGCCCCGGGCGGACTAGCGGGGGGGTACAAGAGACCCAGTACTTC.

This chain connects TRBV28 to TRBJ2-7; TRBD1 aligns across 9 bases. From germline, CDR1 is MDHEN and CDR2 SYDVKM. Trimming removed 0 bases from V and 1 base from J; junction bases left unmatched: 4. The CDR3 loop spans 16 amino acids. The CDR3 is CASSLWDRGPSYEQYF. DNA for the CDR3: TGTGCCAGCAGTTTATGGGACAGGGGCCCATCCTACGAGCAGTACTTC.

V gene TRBV9 combines with J gene TRBJ1-6, with D possibly TRBD1 on 5 matching bases. Trimming pared 3 bases from V and 10 bases from J, leaving 17 bases between. The CDR3 contains 15 residues. Germline V lookup: CDR1 SGDLS, CDR2 YYNGEE. This chain's CDR3 is CASSGSGDWGSPLHF. Here the CDR3 DNA reads TGTGCCAGCAGCGGCTCGGGGGATTGGGGATCACCCCTCCACTTT. The entire variable domain, with the rest obtained from reference TRBV9 and TRBJ1-6, is as follows: DSGVTQTPKHLITATGQRVTLRCSPRSGDLSVYWYQQSLDQGLQFLIQYYNGEERAKGNILERFSAQQFPDLHSELNLSSLELGDSALYFCASSGSGDWGSPLHFGNGTRLTVT.

This chain links TRBV6-6 with TRBJ1-1; D gene uncertain. There are 12 residues in the CDR3. The germline gives CDR1 MNHNY, CDR2 SVGAGI (reference sequence). V was trimmed by 5 bases and J by 0 bases, leaving 4 bases between them. The CDR3, as DNA: TGTGCCAGCAGTATAATGAACACTGAAGCTTTCTTT. It specifies CASSIMNTEAFF.